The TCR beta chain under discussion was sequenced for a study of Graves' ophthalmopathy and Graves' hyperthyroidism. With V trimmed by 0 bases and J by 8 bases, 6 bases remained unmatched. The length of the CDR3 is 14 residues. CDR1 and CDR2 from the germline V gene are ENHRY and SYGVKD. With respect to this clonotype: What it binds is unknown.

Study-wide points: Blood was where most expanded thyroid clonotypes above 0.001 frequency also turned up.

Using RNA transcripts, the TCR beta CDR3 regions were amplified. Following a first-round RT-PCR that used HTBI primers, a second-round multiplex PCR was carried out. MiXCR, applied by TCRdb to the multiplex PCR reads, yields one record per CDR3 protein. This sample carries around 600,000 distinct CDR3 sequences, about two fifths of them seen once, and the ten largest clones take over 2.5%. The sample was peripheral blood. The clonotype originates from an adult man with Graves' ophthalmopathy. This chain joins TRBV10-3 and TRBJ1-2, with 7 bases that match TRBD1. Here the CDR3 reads CAISESGQVLGYTF. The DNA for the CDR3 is TGTGCCATCAGTGAGTCCGGACAGGTCTTAGGCTACACCTTC.